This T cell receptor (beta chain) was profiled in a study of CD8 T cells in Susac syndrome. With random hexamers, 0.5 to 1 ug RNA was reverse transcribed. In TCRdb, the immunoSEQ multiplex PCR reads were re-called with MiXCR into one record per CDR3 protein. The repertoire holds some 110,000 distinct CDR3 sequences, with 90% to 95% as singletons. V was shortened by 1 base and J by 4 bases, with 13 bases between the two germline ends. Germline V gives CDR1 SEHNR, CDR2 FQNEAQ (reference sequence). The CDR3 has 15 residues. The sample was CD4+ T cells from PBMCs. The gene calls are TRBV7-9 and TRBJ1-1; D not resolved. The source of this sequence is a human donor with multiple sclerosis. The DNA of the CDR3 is TGTGCCAGCAGCTTAGAAGGCCAGATCAGCACTGAAGCTTTCTTT. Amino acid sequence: CASSLEGQISTEAFF. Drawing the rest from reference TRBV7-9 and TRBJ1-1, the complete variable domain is DTGVSQNPRHKITKRGQNVTFRCDPISEHNRLYWYRQTLGQGPEFLTYFQNEAQLEKSRLLSDRFSAERPKGSFSTLEIQRTEQGDSAMYLCASSLEGQISTEAFFGQGTRLTVV.